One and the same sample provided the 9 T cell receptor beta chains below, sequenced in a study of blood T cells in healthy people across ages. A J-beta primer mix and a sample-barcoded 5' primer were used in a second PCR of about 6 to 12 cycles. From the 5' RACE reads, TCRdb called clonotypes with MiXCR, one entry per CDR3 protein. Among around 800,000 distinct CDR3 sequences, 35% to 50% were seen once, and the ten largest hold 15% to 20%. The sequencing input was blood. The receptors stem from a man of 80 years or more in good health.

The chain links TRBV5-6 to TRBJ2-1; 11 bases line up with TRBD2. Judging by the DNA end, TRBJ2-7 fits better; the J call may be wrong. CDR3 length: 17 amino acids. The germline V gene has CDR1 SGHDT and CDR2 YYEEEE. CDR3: CASSFMTSGVMYNEQYF. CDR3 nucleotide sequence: TGTGCCAGCAGCTTTATGACTAGCGGGGTGATGTACAATGAGCAGTACTTC.

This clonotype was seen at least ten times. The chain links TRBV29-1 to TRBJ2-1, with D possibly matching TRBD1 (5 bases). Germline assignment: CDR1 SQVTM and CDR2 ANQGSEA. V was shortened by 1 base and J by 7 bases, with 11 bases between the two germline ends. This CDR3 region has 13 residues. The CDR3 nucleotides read TGCAGCGTTGAAGGAATAACAGGAAATGAGCAGTTCTTC. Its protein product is CSVEGITGNEQFF.

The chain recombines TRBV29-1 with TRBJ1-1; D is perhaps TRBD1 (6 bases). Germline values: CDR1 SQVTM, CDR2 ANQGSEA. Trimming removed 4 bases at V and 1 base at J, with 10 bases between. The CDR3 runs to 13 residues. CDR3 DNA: TGCAGCGTTGGGGCAGGGGAGAACACTGAAGCTTTCTTT. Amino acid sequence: CSVGAGENTEAFF.

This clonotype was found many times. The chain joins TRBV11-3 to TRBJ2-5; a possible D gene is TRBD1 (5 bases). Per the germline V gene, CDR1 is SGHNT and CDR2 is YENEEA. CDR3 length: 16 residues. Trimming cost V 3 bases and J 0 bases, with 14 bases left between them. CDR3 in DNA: TGTGCCAGCAGCTTCGATCGGACAAAGTACCAAGAGACCCAGTACTTC. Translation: CASSFDRTKYQETQYF. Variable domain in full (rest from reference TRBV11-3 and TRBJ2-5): EAGVVQSPRYKIIEKKQPVAFWCNPISGHNTLYWYLQNLGQGPELLIRYENEEAVDDSQLPKDRFSAERLKGVDSTLKIQPAELGDSAVYLCASSFDRTKYQETQYFGPGTRLLVL.

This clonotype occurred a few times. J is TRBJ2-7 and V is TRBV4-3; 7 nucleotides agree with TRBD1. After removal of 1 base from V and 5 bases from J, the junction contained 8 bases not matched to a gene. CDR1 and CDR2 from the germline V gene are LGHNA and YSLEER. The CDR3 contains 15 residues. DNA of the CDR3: TGCGCCAGCAGCCAAGGACAGGGTATTCGAGACGAGCAGTACTTC. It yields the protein CASSQGQGIRDEQYF.

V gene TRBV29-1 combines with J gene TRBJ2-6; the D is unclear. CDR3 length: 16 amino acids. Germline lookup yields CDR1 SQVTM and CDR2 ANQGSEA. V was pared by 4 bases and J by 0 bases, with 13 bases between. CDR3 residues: CSVVDKSDSGANVLTF. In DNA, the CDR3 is TGCAGCGTTGTTGACAAATCTGACTCTGGGGCCAACGTCCTGACTTTC.

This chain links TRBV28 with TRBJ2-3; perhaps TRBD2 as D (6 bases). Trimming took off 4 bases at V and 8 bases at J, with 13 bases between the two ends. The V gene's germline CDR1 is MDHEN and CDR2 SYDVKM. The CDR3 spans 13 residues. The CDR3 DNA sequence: TGTGCCAGCAGTTCGGCGGGACTCCCTACGCAGTATTTT. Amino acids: CASSSAGLPTQYF. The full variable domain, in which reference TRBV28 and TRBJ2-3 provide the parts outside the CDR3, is DVKVTQSSRYLVKRTGEKVFLECVQDMDHENMFWYRQDPGLGLRLIYFSYDVKMKEKGDIPEGYSVSREKKERFSLILESASTNQTSMYLCASSSAGLPTQYFGPGTRLTVL.

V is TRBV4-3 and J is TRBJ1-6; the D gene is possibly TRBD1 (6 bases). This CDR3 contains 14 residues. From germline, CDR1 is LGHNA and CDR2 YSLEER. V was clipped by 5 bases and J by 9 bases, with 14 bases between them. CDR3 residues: CASSVDRFSSPLHF. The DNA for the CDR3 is TGCGCCAGCAGCGTAGACAGGTTCTCTTCACCCCTCCACTTT.

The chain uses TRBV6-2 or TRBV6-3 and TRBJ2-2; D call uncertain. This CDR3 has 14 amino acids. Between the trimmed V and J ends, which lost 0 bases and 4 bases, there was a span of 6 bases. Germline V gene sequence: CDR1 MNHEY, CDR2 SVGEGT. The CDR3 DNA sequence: TGTGCCAGCAGTTACTCGGGCAGCACCGGGGAGCTGTTTTTT. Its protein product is CASSYSGSTGELFF.